This T cell receptor beta chain was sequenced in a study of CD8+CD57+ T cells in acquired aplastic anemia. Study summary: Mean DNA quantity obtained from sorted CD4+ and CD8+ cells was 3 to 3.5 ug. The study, taken as a whole, reports: Found in both controls and patients were about 30 CD8+ CDR3 sequences.

Patients included in sequencing had previously demonstrated CD8+CD57+ cell expansion by flow cytometry. The enrolled patients all had severe acquired aplastic anemia. The germline V and J ends were trimmed by 1 base and 9 bases, with 10 bases remaining between them. Germline loops: CDR1 SEHNR, CDR2 FQNEAQ (reference sequence). The CDR3 extends over 14 amino acids. As concerns this clonotype: Antigen: not known.

Genomic DNA, the template, was used for profiling of the TCR beta VDJ and CDR3. TCRdb processed the reads anew with MiXCR; each CDR3 protein has one entry. The sample lists about 160,000 distinct CDR3 sequences; 70% to 80% were seen once. The chain carries TRBV7-9 and TRBJ1-6, with D possibly matching TRBD1 (6 bases). The TCR originated in a human donor with aplastic anemia. The sample consisted of sorted CD4+, CD8+, or CD8+CD57+ T cells (not recorded which) from PBMCs. The CDR3: CASSLGEGGSPLHF. CDR3 DNA sequence: TGTGCCAGCAGCTTAGGGGAAGGGGGTTCACCCCTCCACTTT. Drawing the rest from reference TRBV7-9 and TRBJ1-6, the complete variable domain is DTGVSQNPRHKITKRGQNVTFRCDPISEHNRLYWYRQTLGQGPEFLTYFQNEAQLEKSRLLSDRFSAERPKGSFSTLEIQRTEQGDSAMYLCASSLGEGGSPLHFGNGTRLTVT.